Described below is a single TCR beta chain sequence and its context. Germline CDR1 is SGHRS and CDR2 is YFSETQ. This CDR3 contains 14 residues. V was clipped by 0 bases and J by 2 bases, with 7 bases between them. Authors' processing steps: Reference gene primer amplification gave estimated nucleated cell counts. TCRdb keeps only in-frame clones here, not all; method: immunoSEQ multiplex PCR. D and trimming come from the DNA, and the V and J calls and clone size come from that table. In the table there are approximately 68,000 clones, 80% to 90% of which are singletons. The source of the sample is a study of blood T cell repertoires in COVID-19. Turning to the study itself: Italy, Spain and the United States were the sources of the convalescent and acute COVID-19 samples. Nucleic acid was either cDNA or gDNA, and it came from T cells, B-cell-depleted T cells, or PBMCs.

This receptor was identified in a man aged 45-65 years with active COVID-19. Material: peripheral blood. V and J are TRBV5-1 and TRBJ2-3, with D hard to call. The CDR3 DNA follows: TGCGCCAGCAGCTTGGAACAGTACACAGATACGCAGTATTTT. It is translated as CASSLEQYTDTQYF.